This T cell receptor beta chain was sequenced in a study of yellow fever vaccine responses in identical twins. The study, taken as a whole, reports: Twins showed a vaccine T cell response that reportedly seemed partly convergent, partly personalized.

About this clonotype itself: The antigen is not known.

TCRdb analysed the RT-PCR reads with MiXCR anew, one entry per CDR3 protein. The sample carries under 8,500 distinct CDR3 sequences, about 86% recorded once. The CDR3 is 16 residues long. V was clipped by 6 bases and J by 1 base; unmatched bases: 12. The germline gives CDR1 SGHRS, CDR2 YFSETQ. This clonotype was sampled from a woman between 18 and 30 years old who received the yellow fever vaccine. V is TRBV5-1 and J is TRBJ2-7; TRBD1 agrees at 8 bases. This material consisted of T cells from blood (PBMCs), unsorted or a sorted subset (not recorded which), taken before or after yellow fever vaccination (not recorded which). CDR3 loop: CASTLAAGGQSYEQYF. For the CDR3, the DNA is TGCGCCAGCACCCTTGCGGCAGGGGGCCAGTCCTACGAGCAGTACTTC.